Sequencing of this T cell receptor (beta chain) was carried out in a study of Tregs in tolerant kidney transplant recipients (dated by TCRdb to about 2019). With regard to the full study: Before combined kidney and bone marrow transplantation, this study identified donor-specific regulatory T cells using TCRbeta sequencing and then followed those same cells after transplant. In a few healthy controls, several methods of expanding Tregs specific for an allogeneic donor were compared by TCRbeta repertoire sequencing. General conclusions and limits of the study: The study was constrained by small patient numbers, and validation of the findings is required in larger populations and under other immunosuppression protocols. Expanding Tregs with activated donor B cells appeared to identify the most biologically relevant and donor-specific TCRbeta repertoire. Biological reproducibility was not directly addressed, though technical replication error appeared minimal.

In the case of this clone: The antigen this receptor binds is unknown. One base away there is no much larger clone; base qualities are not given.

Unstimulated Tregs (CD4+CD25+CD127-), CD4+ non-Tregs (CD4+CD25-), CD4 and CD8 cells were FACS-sorted from thawed PBMCs. Blood from healthy controls was obtained either as purchased buffy coats or from healthy volunteers. Healthy control blood was processed to PBMCs by Ficoll density gradient and cryopreserved, and patient PBMCs were collected before and after transplant. CDR1 and CDR2 were assigned from the germline V gene (reference sequence) as WNHNN and SYGVQD. Reading from cysteine to phenylalanine, the CDR3 counts 13 amino acids. Only the CDR3 portion is preserved as DNA: 39 bases, with reading frame beginning at the first base. Deletion took 11 bases off V and 3 bases off J, with a span of 11 bases between the germline ends. Genomic DNA was extracted from sorted cells with the QIAGEN DNeasy Blood and Tissue Kit for TCRbeta CDR3 sequencing. High-throughput TCRbeta CDR3 sequencing was carried out commercially through immunoSEQ, with PCR amplification with bias correction and internal controls included. Regarding the original processing steps: A unique productive TCRbeta sequence was defined by the CDR3 nucleotide sequence when primers matched, and otherwise by the CDR3 amino acid sequence together with the Vbeta and Jbeta genes. Sorting error was corrected by removing sequences shared between sorted populations at a frequency ratio of 2:1 or less, and the remaining shared sequences were assigned to the higher population. Sequences were defined as donor-reactive when expanded at least 5-fold in CFSE-low cells versus unstimulated cells and present at a frequency of at least 0.01% in CFSE-low cells. Repertoire divergence was quantified by Jensen-Shannon divergence using the top 100 TCRbeta sequences ranked by frequency. For samples with multiple sequencing runs, sorting error was corrected separately for each run before the runs were pooled. TCRdb re-hosts the immuneACCESS table, in-frame sequences only. Its copies lack some clones; in the studies checked, an unresolved V gene accounts for under half of them, and the cause for the rest is not known. That table furnishes V, J and clone size, whereas the DNA furnished D and trimming. In this sample the table shows 200,000 to 300,000 clones, roughly 84% of which occur a single time. The ten largest account for about 0.64% of the sample.

The receptor was derived from a human donor in good health. The source material was CD4+ T cells from blood. The V gene is TRBV10-1 and the J gene is TRBJ1-6; the D gene is unclear. The CDR3 region has the sequence CACQQSYNSPLHF. In nucleotide form, the sequence is TGCGCCTGCCAACAGAGCTATAATTCACCCCTCCACTTT.